This is a list of T cell receptor beta chains from one sample in a study of metastatic and nonmetastatic thyroid tumors. With MiXCR, TCRdb reprocessed the PCR reads. The sample has about 38,000 clones, about 27% seen once. Sample: blood. The receptors originated from a male donor with papillary thyroid cancer or a benign thyroid nodule (not recorded which). Some clones in this sample may be carry-over from other donors' samples. The CDR3 runs from the conserved cysteine through the conserved F or W. Each record gives: J gene, V gene, D gene, clone size, CDR3 DNA, CDR3 protein. D genes are given only for firm matches. Clone size, where shown, is once, few, many, or a class for clones that have expanded.

>TRBJ2-6|TRBV6-2/TRBV6-3|TRBD1|many
TGTGCCAGCAGCCGCGACAGGGCTGGGGCCAACGTCCTGACTTTC
CASSRDRAGANVLTF
>TRBJ1-4|TRBV27|TRBD1|many
TGTGCCAGCAGCGCTCTAGGGGGCTATGGTGAAAAACTGTTTTTT
CASSALGGYGEKLFF
>TRBJ1-5|TRBV20-1|.|.
TGCAGTGCTATGAAAACAGGGTTGATCAATCAGCCCCAGCATTTT
CSAMKTGLINQPQHF
>TRBJ2-7|TRBV5-1|.|.
TGCGCCAGCAGCTTGGCCATAGGGTCCGAGCAGTACTTC
CASSLAIGSEQYF
>TRBJ1-1|TRBV6-1|.|.
TGTGCCAGCAACAAGGGAGGGACGGCGAACACTGAAGCTTTCTTT
CASNKGGTANTEAFF
>TRBJ2-1|TRBV20-1|.|many
TGCAGTGCTAGCAGCTGGCGCTCCTACAATGAGCAGTTCTTC
CSASSWRSYNEQFF
>TRBJ2-1|TRBV7-9|.|.
TGTGCCAGCAGCTTAGCGCGGGACAATGAGCAGTTCTTC
CASSLARDNEQFF
>TRBJ1-6|TRBV7-2|.|.
TGTGCCAGCAGCTTAGATGGGGGGTCACCCCTCCACTTT
CASSLDGGSPLHF
>TRBJ1-2|TRBV6-2/TRBV6-3|.|.
TGTGCCAGCAGTGCTAGGGTCTATGGCTACACCTTC
CASSARVYGYTF
>TRBJ2-1|TRBV28|TRBD2|few
TGTGCCAGCAGTTTTGAGGCGGGAGGGGAATACAATGAGCAGTTCTTC
CASSFEAGGEYNEQFF
>TRBJ1-2|TRBV18|.|.
TGTGCCAGCTCACCACGGGGTGGGCATGGCTACACCTTC
CASSPRGGHGYTF
>TRBJ2-1|TRBV18|.|.
TGTGCCAGCTCACCGGGAACAGTCTCCTACAATGAGCAGTTCTTC
CASSPGTVSYNEQFF
>TRBJ2-5|TRBV3-1|TRBD1|.
TGTGCCAGCAGTCTACAGGGGATCGGCGAGACCCAGTACTTC
CASSLQGIGETQYF
>TRBJ2-1|TRBV18|TRBD1|.
TGTGCCAGCTCACCACCCGACAGGGGGAGGTATGAGCAGTTCTTC
CASSPPDRGRYEQFF
>TRBJ2-7|TRBV20-1|.|.
TGCAGTGCCCCGAAGACGTCCAACGAGCAGTACTTC
CSAPKTSNEQYF
>TRBJ2-1|TRBV30|.|many
TGTGCCTGGAGTGTTGGAGACCCCTCCTACAATGAGCAGTTCTTC
CAWSVGDPSYNEQFF
>TRBJ2-7|TRBV6-2/TRBV6-3|.|.
TGTGCCAGCAGTTACCGGGAGTATTACGAGCAGTACTTC
CASSYREYYEQYF
>TRBJ2-7|TRBV20-1|TRBD1|.
TGCAGTGCTTCCGGGACAGGGAGTTACGAGCAGTACTTC
CSASGTGSYEQYF
>TRBJ1-1|TRBV18|TRBD1|.
TGTGCCAGCTCACCACAGAGGGGGCAGTTCGCAGCTTTCTTT
CASSPQRGQFAAFF
>TRBJ1-2|TRBV3-1|TRBD1|many
TGTGCCAGCAGCCAAGCCCAACTCCGGGACAGGCCTAACTATGGCTACACCTTC
CASSQAQLRDRPNYGYTF
>TRBJ2-3|TRBV6-1|.|many
TGTGCCAGCAGGCGGGACACGTTAACAGATACGCAGTATTTT
CASRRDTLTDTQYF
>TRBJ1-3|TRBV7-2|.|.
TGTGCCAGCAGCTTAAGTGGACTTTCACCGGACACCATATATTTT
CASSLSGLSPDTIYF
>TRBJ2-1|TRBV18|.|many
TGTGCCAGCTCACGCGCCGGCAGGGGTTACAATGAGCAGTTCTTC
CASSRAGRGYNEQFF
>TRBJ2-3|TRBV11-2|TRBD2|.
TGTGCCAGCAGCTTATCAACTAGCGGGAGCGCAGATACGCAGTATTTT
CASSLSTSGSADTQYF
>TRBJ2-7|TRBV28|.|.
TGTGCCAGCAGTTTTAAGGTAACAAGCTACGAGCAGTACTTC
CASSFKVTSYEQYF
>TRBJ1-5|TRBV19|TRBD1|.
TGTGCCAGTAGTCCGCGGGACAGTCGTAATCAGCCCCAGCATTTT
CASSPRDSRNQPQHF
>TRBJ2-7|TRBV11-2|.|medium-sized
TGTGCCAGCAGCTTAGGACGCGGGAAGGCGCTGTACGAGCAGTACTTC
CASSLGRGKALYEQYF
>TRBJ2-7|TRBV12-3/TRBV12-4|.|.
TGTGCCAGCAGTCTTACCCTATACGAGCAGTACTTC
CASSLTLYEQYF
>TRBJ1-2|TRBV5-1|TRBD1|medium-sized
TGCGCCAGCAGTGGACAGGCTCCTTTCTATGGCTACACCTTC
CASSGQAPFYGYTF